This TCR beta chain came from a study of beta chain features in type 1 diabetes. The isolated RNA, all of it, was reverse transcribed, so expressed TCRB transcripts were what got sequenced. Only in-frame clones appear in the TCRdb table, and some are missing; sequencing was by immunoSEQ multiplex PCR. The sample records about 350,000 clones, around 20% being singletons. Germline CDR1 and CDR2: LGHNA and YNFKEQ. The CDR3 totals 15 residues. V lost 0 bases, J lost 7 bases, and 15 bases lay in between. Sequencing input: naive CD4+ T cells from blood. V usage is TRBV4-2 and J usage is TRBJ1-2, with D perhaps TRBD1 (5 bases). This receptor was identified in a woman aged 18-30 years in good health. The DNA of the CDR3 is TGTGCCAGCAGCCAAGATATCGCGGGGGGGGGTGGCTACACCTTC. Translating it yields CASSQDIAGGGGYTF.